The 27 T cell receptor beta chains listed next were all sequenced from one sample in a study of OX40 agonist ivuxolimab in advanced cancers. Assay used: immunoSEQ multiplex PCR; TCRdb lists only in-frame clones, some missing. There are tens of thousands of clones in the sample; approximately 93% occur only once, and under 20% lies in the top ten. Specimen: CD4+ or CD8+ T cells sorted from blood, collected in a trial of the OX40 agonist ivuxolimab. The origin of the receptors is an adult with an advanced solid tumor such as melanoma, head and neck, liver or kidney cancer.

This clone was recorded only once. This rearrangement joins TRBV28 to TRBJ2-1, with 7 bases identical to TRBD2. The CDR3 length is 15 residues. CDR1 and CDR2 (germline): MDHEN, SYDVKM. J was trimmed by 3 bases and V by 3 bases; bases with no gene match: 5. This CDR3 reads CASSFGGRGYNEQFF. The CDR3 DNA reads TGTGCCAGCAGTTTTGGTGGGAGGGGCTACAATGAGCAGTTCTTC.

This chain uses TRBV27 with TRBJ2-5, with 7 bases lining up with TRBD1. Germline CDR1 and CDR2: MNHEY and SMNVEV (reference sequence). CDR3 length: 15 amino acids. The ends lost 3 bases at V and 5 bases at J; junction bases unmatched: 9. In DNA form, the CDR3 reads TGTGCCAGCAGTTTCGGGCAGGGGGTGGGGGAGACCCAGTACTTC. The encoded protein is CASSFGQGVGETQYF.

This clone has only a few counts. The chain couples TRBV7-8 to TRBJ2-7, with 7 bases fitting TRBD2. J lost 3 bases, V lost 5 bases, and 7 bases had no gene match. CDR1 SGHVS and CDR2 FQNEAQ come from the germline V gene. The length of the CDR3 is 14 residues. CDR3 amino acids: CASSLPPSGYEQYF. The CDR3 region has the DNA TGTGCCAGCAGCCTTCCTCCTAGCGGCTACGAGCAGTACTTC.

This sequence joins TRBV19 and TRBJ2-3; D is uncertain. This CDR3 has 16 amino acids. The V gene's germline CDR1 is LNHDA and CDR2 SQIVND (reference sequence). The germline V and J ends were trimmed by 8 bases and 0 bases, with 18 bases remaining between them. The CDR3 coding sequence is TGTGCCAGTCGAGGTACCTGGCGCTTAAGCACAGATACGCAGTATTTT. It codes for CASRGTWRLSTDTQYF.

This chain joins TRBV5-1 and TRBJ2-1; 10 bases are shared with TRBD2. V gave up 3 bases and J gave up 5 bases; unmatched junction bases: 2. The CDR3 has 14 residues. In germline, CDR1 is SGHRS, CDR2 YFSETQ. CDR3 sequence (DNA): TGCGCCAGCAGCTCTGGACTAGCGGACAATGAGCAGTTCTTC. Protein: CASSSGLADNEQFF. The variable domain in full, completed from reference TRBV5-1 and TRBJ2-1, reads KAGVTQTPRYLIKTRGQQVTLSCSPISGHRSVSWYQQTPGQGLQFLFEYFSETQRNKGNFPGRFSGRQFSNSRSEMNVSTLELGDSALYLCASSSGLADNEQFFGPGTRLTVL.

This chain links TRBV28 with TRBJ2-7, with D hard to call. CDR3 length equals 13 residues. Trimming took off 10 bases at V and 2 bases at J, with 15 bases between the two ends. Germline V CDR1 and CDR2: MDHEN, SYDVKM. The CDR3 reads CATEDNYTYEQYF. Written as DNA, the CDR3 is TGTGCCACCGAAGATAACTACACCTACGAGCAGTACTTC.

In DNA, the CDR3 is TGTGCCAGCAGCGTAGGGGGAGGGACTAGCGTGTCCGGGGAGCTGTTTTTT. Translating gives CASSVGGGTSVSGELFF. The rearrangement links TRBV9 to TRBJ2-2; 10 positions match TRBD2. CDR1 and CDR2 from the germline V gene are SGDLS and YYNGEE. V lost 0 bases, J lost 6 bases, and 8 bases stayed unmatched. The CDR3 covers 17 residues.

As concerns this clone: This specimen includes other DNA sequences encoding the same CDR3. The CDR3 DNA reads as TGTGCCAGCAGTTTAGGAGACTCCTACGAGCAGTACTTC. Residues: CASSLGDSYEQYF. The chain couples TRBV27 to TRBJ2-7; D unresolved. There are 13 residues in the CDR3. The V and J ends lost 2 bases and 0 bases respectively, with 5 bases between them. Germline loops: CDR1 MNHEY, CDR2 SMNVEV (reference sequence).

The chain combines TRBV28 with TRBJ1-1, with 8 nucleotides matching TRBD1. The CDR3 extends over 14 amino acids. With V trimmed by 6 bases and J by 4 bases, 7 bases remained unmatched. Germline V gives CDR1 MDHEN, CDR2 SYDVKM. The CDR3 DNA sequence: TGTGCCAGCAGCCCCCGGACAGGGCTCACTGAAGCTTTCTTT. Translated, it gives CASSPRTGLTEAFF.

The V call is TRBV9, the J call TRBJ2-2, with a tentative D call TRBD1 (5 bases). V lost 4 bases to trimming and J lost 1 base, with 14 bases between them. Per the germline V gene, CDR1 is SGDLS and CDR2 is YYNGEE. CDR3 length: 16 amino acids. CDR3 DNA: TGTGCCAGCAGCCCCCCCTGGGGCAGGAACACCGGGGAGCTGTTTTTT. Its translation: CASSPPWGRNTGELFF.

The sample holds a few counts of this clone. The V call is TRBV28, the J call TRBJ1-5, with D unclear. Germline CDR1 reads MDHEN; CDR2 reads SYDVKM. CDR3 size: 11 residues. The V and J ends lost 3 bases and 9 bases respectively, with 6 bases between them. The CDR3 bases are TGTGCCAGCAGTTTCCCAGGGCCCCAGCATTTT. Residues: CASSFPGPQHF.

J is TRBJ1-2 and V is TRBV11-2, with a possible D match to TRBD1 (6 bases). The CDR3 loop spans 15 amino acids. With 5 bases removed from V and 0 bases from J, the gap between germline ends came to 13 bases. Per germline, CDR1 SGHAT and CDR2 FQNNGV. Here the CDR3 reads CASSPPAGANYGYTF. CDR3 in DNA: TGTGCCAGCAGCCCGCCCGCAGGGGCTAACTATGGCTACACCTTC.

The V and J genes are TRBV5-4 and TRBJ1-5; D not certain. This CDR3 spans 13 amino acids. Trimming left V 0 bases short and J 3 bases short, with 4 bases between. Germline V gene sequence: CDR1 SGHNT, CDR2 YYREEE (reference sequence). The CDR3 sequence is CASSLGINQPQHF. For the CDR3, the DNA is TGTGCCAGCAGCTTGGGAATCAATCAGCCCCAGCATTTT. The variable domain in full, with the rest retrieved from reference TRBV5-4 and TRBJ1-5, is ETGVTQSPTHLIKTRGQQVTLRCSSQSGHNTVSWYQQALGQGPQFIFQYYREEENGRGNFPPRFSGLQFPNYSSELNVNALELDDSALYLCASSLGINQPQHFGDGTRLSIL.

J is TRBJ2-5 and V is TRBV5-4, with 12 positions matching TRBD2. Trimming at V came to 2 bases and at J to 5 bases, leaving 13 bases not matched to a gene. Looked up from germline, CDR1 is SGHNT and CDR2 is YYREEE (reference sequence). CDR3 length: 18 residues. This CDR3 is CASSLRFLAGGPVETQYF. The CDR3 DNA is TGTGCCAGCAGCTTAAGGTTCCTAGCGGGAGGGCCGGTGGAGACCCAGTACTTC.

The chain links TRBV19 to TRBJ2-5; no reliable D call. Germline V CDR1 and CDR2: LNHDA, SQIVND (reference sequence). The CDR3 totals 12 residues. V lost 2 bases, J lost 7 bases, and 8 bases lay in between. The DNA of the CDR3 is TGTGCCAGTAGTATACCCTTGGGGACCCAGTACTTC. Translated: CASSIPLGTQYF.

V usage is TRBV10-3 and J usage is TRBJ2-7, with a possible D match to TRBD1 (5 bases). The CDR3 runs 14 residues. V was pared by 6 bases and J by 5 bases, with 17 bases between. CDR1 is ENHRY, CDR2 SYGVKD, per germline. The CDR3 sequence is CAIRDVAGNNEQYF. The CDR3 DNA reads as TGTGCCATCAGGGACGTGGCAGGGAACAACGAGCAGTACTTC.

The V and J genes are TRBV28 and TRBJ2-5; D call uncertain. Germline V gene data show CDR1 as MDHEN and CDR2 as SYDVKM. Trimming took off 3 bases at V and 0 bases at J, with 2 bases between the two ends. This CDR3 spans 12 amino acids. The CDR3 sequence is CASSFYQETQYF. CDR3 coding DNA: TGTGCCAGCAGTTTCTACCAAGAGACCCAGTACTTC. The whole variable domain, remainder taken from reference TRBV28 and TRBJ2-5, is DVKVTQSSRYLVKRTGEKVFLECVQDMDHENMFWYRQDPGLGLRLIYFSYDVKMKEKGDIPEGYSVSREKKERFSLILESASTNQTSMYLCASSFYQETQYFGPGTRLLVL.

CDR3 DNA sequence: TGTGCCAGCAGCCCGACTGGGGGGCGCCTAGGTGAAAAACTGTTTTTT. Its translation is CASSPTGGRLGEKLFF. The genes are TRBV7-8 and TRBJ1-4; D might be TRBD1 (6 bases). The germline gives CDR1 SGHVS, CDR2 FQNEAQ. This CDR3 is 16 amino acids long. Trimming removed 5 bases at V and 7 bases at J, with 20 bases between.

In this sample, this clone turned up once. This chain connects TRBV27 to TRBJ2-3; D is unresolved. Trimming removed 5 bases from V and 4 bases from J, with 34 bases in between. CDR1 is MNHEY, CDR2 SMNVEV, per germline (reference sequence). The CDR3 totals 21 residues. The CDR3, as DNA: TGTGCCAGCAGTGCCGGCCCCAGAGGAGACAAGACTCCCACACATGCAGATACGCAGTATTTT. The encoded protein is CASSAGPRGDKTPTHADTQYF.

V is TRBV7-9 and J is TRBJ1-3, with a weak D call TRBD1 (6 bases). The CDR3 totals 14 residues. Germline loops: CDR1 SEHNR, CDR2 FQNEAQ (reference sequence). Trimming removed 3 bases from V and 2 bases from J, with 8 bases in between. CDR3 sequence reads: CASSFDRTGNTIYF. The DNA for the CDR3 is TGTGCCAGCAGCTTCGACAGGACTGGAAACACCATATATTTT.

This clone was picked up one time. This chain links TRBV29-1 with TRBJ2-5; D is tentatively TRBD1 or TRBD2 (5 bases each). The CDR3 totals 13 residues. CDR1 and CDR2 from the germline V gene are SQVTM and ANQGSEA. The germline V and J ends were trimmed by 6 bases and 2 bases, with 13 bases remaining between them. The chain's CDR3 is CSVDFDRQETQYF. CDR3 nucleotides: TGCAGCGTGGACTTTGACAGACAAGAGACCCAGTACTTC.

V gene TRBV9 combines with J gene TRBJ2-7, with 8 bases matching TRBD2. V shed 2 bases, J shed 1 base, and the junction held 5 bases outside the gene matches. The CDR3 has 15 residues. Germline CDR1 is SGDLS and CDR2 is YYNGEE. The CDR3 DNA reads TGTGCCAGCAGCGTGAGCGGGAGCAGGTCCTACGAGCAGTACTTC. It encodes CASSVSGSRSYEQYF.

The rearrangement links TRBV27 to TRBJ2-3, with D unclear. The germline CDR1 and CDR2 sequences are MNHEY and SMNVEV (reference sequence). The CDR3 has 18 residues. V lost 1 base to trimming and J lost 0 bases, with 17 bases between them. This CDR3 reads CASSLLVSGGISTDTQYF. CDR3 bases: TGTGCCAGCAGTTTATTAGTAAGTGGCGGTATAAGCACAGATACGCAGTATTTT.

This clone showed up just once. The CDR3 bases are TGTGCCAGTAGTATAGATCTCGAGGACGAGCAGTACTTC. This codes for CASSIDLEDEQYF. This chain connects TRBV19 to TRBJ2-7; the D is unclear. Trimming cost V 0 bases and J 5 bases, with 8 bases left between them. From germline, CDR1 is LNHDA and CDR2 SQIVND (reference sequence). The CDR3 has 13 residues.

V is TRBV7-8 and J is TRBJ2-3, with D unresolved. Germline loops: CDR1 SGHVS, CDR2 FQNEAQ. Trimming pared 2 bases from V and 7 bases from J, leaving 13 bases between. CDR3 length equals 14 residues. CDR3 protein: CASSLFLKPNTQYF. The CDR3 nucleotides read TGTGCCAGCAGCTTATTTTTAAAACCTAATACGCAGTATTTT.

The rearrangement joins TRBV7-6 to TRBJ1-1; D is ambiguous. V was pared by 2 bases and J by 1 base, with 8 bases between. From germline, CDR1 is SGHVS and CDR2 FNYEAQ. The length of the CDR3 is 14 residues. The CDR3 region is CASSLSGRNTEAFF. The CDR3 nucleotides read TGTGCCAGCAGCTTAAGCGGCAGGAACACTGAAGCTTTCTTT.

The J gene is TRBJ2-1, the V gene TRBV5-6, with TRBD1 identical over 7 bases. Trimming took 4 bases from V and 6 from J; bases not matched to a gene: 4. The CDR3 spans 13 residues. Germline CDR1 reads SGHDT; CDR2 reads YYEEEE. The CDR3 is CASSPTGVNEQFF. The CDR3 nucleotides are TGTGCCAGCAGCCCAACAGGGGTCAATGAGCAGTTCTTC.